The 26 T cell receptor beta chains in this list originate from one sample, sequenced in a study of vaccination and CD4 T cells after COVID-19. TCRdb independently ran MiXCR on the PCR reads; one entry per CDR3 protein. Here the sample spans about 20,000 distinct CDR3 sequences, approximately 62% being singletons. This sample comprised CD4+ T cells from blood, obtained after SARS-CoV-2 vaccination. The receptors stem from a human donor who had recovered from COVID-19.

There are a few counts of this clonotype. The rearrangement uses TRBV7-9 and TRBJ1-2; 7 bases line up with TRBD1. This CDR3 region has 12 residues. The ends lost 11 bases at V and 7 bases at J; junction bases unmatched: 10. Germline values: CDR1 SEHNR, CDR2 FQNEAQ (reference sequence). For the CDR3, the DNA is TGTGCCTCCACTAGAACAGGGGCTGGCTACACCTTC. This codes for CASTRTGAGYTF.

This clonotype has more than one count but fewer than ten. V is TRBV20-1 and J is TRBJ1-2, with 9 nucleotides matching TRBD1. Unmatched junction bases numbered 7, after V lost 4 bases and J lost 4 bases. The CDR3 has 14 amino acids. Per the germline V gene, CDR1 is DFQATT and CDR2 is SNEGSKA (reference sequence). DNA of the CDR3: TGCAGTGCTATACAACGACAGGGGGGCTATGGCTACACCTTC. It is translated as CSAIQRQGGYGYTF.

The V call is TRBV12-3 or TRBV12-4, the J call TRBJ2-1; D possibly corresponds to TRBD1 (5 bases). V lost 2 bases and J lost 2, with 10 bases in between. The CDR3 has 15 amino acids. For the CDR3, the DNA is TGTGCCAGCAGTTTAATGCAGGGCCCCTACAATGAGCAGTTCTTC. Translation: CASSLMQGPYNEQFF.

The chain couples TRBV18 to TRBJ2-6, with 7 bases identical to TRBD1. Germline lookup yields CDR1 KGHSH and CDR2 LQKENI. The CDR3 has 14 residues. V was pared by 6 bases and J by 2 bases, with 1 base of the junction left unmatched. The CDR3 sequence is CASSQGAGANVLTF. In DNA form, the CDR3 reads TGTGCCAGCTCGCAGGGGGCTGGGGCCAACGTCCTGACTTTC.

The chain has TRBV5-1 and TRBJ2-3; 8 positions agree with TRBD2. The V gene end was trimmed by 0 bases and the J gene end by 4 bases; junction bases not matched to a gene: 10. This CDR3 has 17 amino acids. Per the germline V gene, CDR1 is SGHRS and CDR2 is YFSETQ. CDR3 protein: CASSLAGGANFPDTQYF. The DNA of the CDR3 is TGCGCCAGCAGCTTGGCGGGAGGGGCTAATTTCCCAGATACGCAGTATTTT.

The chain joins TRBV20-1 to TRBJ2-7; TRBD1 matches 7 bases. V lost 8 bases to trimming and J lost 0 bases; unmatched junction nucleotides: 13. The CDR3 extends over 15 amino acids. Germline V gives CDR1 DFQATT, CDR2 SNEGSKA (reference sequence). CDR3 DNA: TGCAGTACAGAGAAGGGGGCCCCTACCTCCTACGAGCAGTACTTC. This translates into CSTEKGAPTSYEQYF.

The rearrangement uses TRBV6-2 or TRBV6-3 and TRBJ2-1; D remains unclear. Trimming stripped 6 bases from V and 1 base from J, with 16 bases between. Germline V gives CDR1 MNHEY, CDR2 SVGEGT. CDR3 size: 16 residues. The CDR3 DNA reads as TGTGCCAGCAGACCACTGTTGCGATCTTCCTACAATGAGCAGTTCTTC. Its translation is CASRPLLRSSYNEQFF.

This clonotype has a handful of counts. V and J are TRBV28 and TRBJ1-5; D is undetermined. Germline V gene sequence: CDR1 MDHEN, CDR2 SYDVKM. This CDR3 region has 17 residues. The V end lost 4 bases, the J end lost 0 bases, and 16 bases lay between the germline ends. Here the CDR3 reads CASSYRDWGYSNQPQHF. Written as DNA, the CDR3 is TGTGCCAGCAGTTATAGGGATTGGGGTTATAGCAATCAGCCCCAGCATTTT.

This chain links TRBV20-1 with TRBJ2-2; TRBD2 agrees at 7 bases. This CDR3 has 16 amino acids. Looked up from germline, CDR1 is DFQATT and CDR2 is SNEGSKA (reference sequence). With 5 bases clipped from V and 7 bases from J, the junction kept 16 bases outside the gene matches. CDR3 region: CSAPLDGEGPGGELFF. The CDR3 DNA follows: TGCAGTGCTCCGCTCGACGGGGAGGGCCCAGGCGGGGAGCTGTTTTTT.

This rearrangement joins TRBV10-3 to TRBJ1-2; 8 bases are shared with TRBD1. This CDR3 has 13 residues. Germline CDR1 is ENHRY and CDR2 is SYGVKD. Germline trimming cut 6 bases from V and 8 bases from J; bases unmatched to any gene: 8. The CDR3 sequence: CAIRDDRGSGYTF. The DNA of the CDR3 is TGTGCCATCAGGGACGACAGGGGAAGCGGCTACACCTTC.

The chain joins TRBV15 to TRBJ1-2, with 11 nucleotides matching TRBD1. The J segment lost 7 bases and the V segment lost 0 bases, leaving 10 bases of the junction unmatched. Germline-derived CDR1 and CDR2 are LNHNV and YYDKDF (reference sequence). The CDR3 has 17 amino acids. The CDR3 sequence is CATSRDRGDRGRGGYTF. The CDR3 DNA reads TGTGCCACCAGCAGAGACCGGGGGGACAGGGGGAGAGGTGGCTACACCTTC.

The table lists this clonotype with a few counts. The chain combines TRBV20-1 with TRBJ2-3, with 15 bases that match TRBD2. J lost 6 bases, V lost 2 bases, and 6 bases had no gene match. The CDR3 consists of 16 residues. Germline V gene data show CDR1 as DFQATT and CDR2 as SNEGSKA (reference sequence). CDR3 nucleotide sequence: TGCAGTGCTAGATGGACTAGCGGGAGGGATGCGGATACGCAGTATTTT. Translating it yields CSARWTSGRDADTQYF.

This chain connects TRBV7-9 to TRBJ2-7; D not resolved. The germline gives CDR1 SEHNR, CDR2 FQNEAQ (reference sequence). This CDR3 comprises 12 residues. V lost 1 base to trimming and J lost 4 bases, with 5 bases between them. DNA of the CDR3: TGTGCCAGCAGCTTAGGGGATTACGAGCAGTACTTC. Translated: CASSLGDYEQYF.

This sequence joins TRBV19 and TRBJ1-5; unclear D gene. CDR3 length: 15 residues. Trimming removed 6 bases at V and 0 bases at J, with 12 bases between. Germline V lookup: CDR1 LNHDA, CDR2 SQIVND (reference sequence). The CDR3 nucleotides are TGTGCCAGTAGCCCCCAGTGGTATAGCAATCAGCCCCAGCATTTT. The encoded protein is CASSPQWYSNQPQHF.

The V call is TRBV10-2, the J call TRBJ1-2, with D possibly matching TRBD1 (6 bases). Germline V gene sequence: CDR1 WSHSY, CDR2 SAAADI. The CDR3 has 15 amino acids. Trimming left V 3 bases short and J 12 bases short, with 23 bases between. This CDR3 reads CASSDDDDRSRANTF. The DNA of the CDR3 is TGCGCCAGCAGTGATGATGACGACAGGTCCCGAGCGAACACCTTC.

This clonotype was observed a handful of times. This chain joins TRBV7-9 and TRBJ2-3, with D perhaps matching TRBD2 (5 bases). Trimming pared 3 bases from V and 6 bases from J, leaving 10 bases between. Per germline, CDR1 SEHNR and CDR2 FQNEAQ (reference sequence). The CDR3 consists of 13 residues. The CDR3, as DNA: TGTGCCAGCAGCTTCAGCGGTCCGGATACGCAGTATTTT. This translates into CASSFSGPDTQYF.

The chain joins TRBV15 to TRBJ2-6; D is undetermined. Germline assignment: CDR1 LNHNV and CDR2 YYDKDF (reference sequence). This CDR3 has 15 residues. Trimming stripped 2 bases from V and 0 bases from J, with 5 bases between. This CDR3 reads CATSRRISGANVLTF. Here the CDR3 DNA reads TGTGCCACCAGCAGAAGGATCTCTGGGGCCAACGTCCTGACTTTC. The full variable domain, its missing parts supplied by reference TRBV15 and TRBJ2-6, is DAMVIQNPRYQVTQFGKPVTLSCSQTLNHNVMYWYQQKSSQAPKLLFHYYDKDFNNEADTPDNFQSRRPNTSFCFLDIRSPGLGDTAMYLCATSRRISGANVLTFGAGSRLTVL.

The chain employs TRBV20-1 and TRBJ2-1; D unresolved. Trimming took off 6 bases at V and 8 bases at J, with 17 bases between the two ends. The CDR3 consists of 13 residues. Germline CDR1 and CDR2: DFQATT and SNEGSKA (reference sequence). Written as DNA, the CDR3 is TGCAGTGCCAACAGACTTAGTTCCCATGAGCAGTTCTTC. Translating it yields CSANRLSSHEQFF.

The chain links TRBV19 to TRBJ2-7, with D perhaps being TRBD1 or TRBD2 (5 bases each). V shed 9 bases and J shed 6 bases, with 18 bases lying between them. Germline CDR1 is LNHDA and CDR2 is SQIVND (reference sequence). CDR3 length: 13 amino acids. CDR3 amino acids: CASDSGTHTEQYF. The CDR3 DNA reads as TGTGCCAGCGACTCCGGGACCCACACCGAGCAGTACTTC. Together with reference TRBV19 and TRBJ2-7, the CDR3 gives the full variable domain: DGGITQSPKYLFRKEGQNVTLSCEQNLNHDAMYWYRQDPGQGLRLIYYSQIVNDFQKGDIAEGYSVSREKKESFPLTVTSAQKNPTAFYLCASDSGTHTEQYFGPGTRLTVT.

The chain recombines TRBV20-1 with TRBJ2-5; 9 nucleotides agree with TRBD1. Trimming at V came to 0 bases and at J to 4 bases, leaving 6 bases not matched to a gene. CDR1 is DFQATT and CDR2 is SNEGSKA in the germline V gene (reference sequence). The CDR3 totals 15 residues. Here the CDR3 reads CSARDPGQGAETQYF. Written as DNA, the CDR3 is TGCAGTGCTAGAGACCCGGGACAGGGAGCAGAGACCCAGTACTTC.

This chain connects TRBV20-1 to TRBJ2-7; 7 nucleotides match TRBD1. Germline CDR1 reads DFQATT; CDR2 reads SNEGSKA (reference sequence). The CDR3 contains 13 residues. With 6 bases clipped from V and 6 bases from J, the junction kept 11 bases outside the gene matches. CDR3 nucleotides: TGCAGTGCCACTCGGACAGGATTGGGCGAGCAGTACTTC. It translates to CSATRTGLGEQYF.

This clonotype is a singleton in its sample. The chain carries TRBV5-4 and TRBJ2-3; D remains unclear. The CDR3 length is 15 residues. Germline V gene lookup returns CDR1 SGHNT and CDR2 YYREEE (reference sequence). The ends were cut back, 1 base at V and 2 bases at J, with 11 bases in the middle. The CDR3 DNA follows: TGTGCCAGCAGCTTGATGTCTAGACTCACAGATACGCAGTATTTT. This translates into CASSLMSRLTDTQYF.

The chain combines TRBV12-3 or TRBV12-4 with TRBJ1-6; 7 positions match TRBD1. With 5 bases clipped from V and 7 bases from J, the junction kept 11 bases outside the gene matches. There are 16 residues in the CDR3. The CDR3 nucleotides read TGTGCCAGCAGTCGGGCTCAGGGGGATCTCAATTCACCCCTCCACTTT. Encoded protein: CASSRAQGDLNSPLHF.

The CDR3 reads CASSRVGQSSYNSPLHF. The CDR3 nucleotides read TGTGCCAGCAGCCGAGTTGGACAGAGCTCCTATAATTCACCCCTCCACTTT. The chain joins TRBV5-6 to TRBJ1-6; D may be TRBD1 (6 bases). Deletions cut 4 bases from V and 0 bases from J, with 14 bases between. This CDR3 region has 17 residues. Per the germline V gene, CDR1 is SGHDT and CDR2 is YYEEEE.

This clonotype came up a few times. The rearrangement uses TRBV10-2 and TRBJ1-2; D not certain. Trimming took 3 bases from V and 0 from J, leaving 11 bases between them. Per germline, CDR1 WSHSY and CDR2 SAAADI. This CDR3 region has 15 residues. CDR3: CASSEGRLANYGYTF. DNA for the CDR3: TGCGCCAGCAGTGAAGGCAGACTAGCTAACTATGGCTACACCTTC.

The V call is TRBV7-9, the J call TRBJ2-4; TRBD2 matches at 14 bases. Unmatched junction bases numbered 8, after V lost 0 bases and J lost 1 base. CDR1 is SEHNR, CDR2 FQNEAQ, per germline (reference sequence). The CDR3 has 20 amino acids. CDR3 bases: TGTGCCAGCAGCTTAGCTGGACTAGCGGGAGGTGTAGTGGCCAAAAACATTCAGTACTTC. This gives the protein CASSLAGLAGGVVAKNIQYF.